Following are 8 T cell receptor beta chains from one sample sequenced in a study of regulatory T cells in long-lasting Graves disease. Arm-PCR of CDR3 regions with iRepertoire HTBI primers generated TCR beta libraries. TCRdb passed the multiplex PCR reads through MiXCR, listing each CDR3 protein once. The data hold roughly 420,000 distinct CDR3 sequences, with about 17% observed a single time. Indicated time point: newly diagnosed GD, antithyroid drugs for less than 3 months. RNA extracted from PBMCs served as the sequencing template. The same data also contributed to another study, on T cells in Graves' hyperthyroidism and ophthalmopathy.

Specimen: peripheral blood mononuclear cells (PBMCs), collected at new diagnosis, from a patient treated with antithyroid drugs. Receptors were obtained from a woman younger than 45 with Graves disease.

This clonotype was picked up many times. The chain employs TRBV13 and TRBJ2-5; D tentatively reads TRBD1 or TRBD2 (5 bases each). V dropped 2 bases and J dropped 4 bases, with 17 bases sitting between them. In germline, CDR1 is PRHDT, CDR2 FYEKMQ (reference sequence). CDR3 size: 16 residues. As DNA, the CDR3 is TGTGCCAGCAGCTTAACAGGAGGACCGTCGGGAGAGACCCAGTACTTC. Its protein is CASSLTGGPSGETQYF.

This clonotype has at least ten counts. The chain uses TRBV20-1 and TRBJ2-5; D is undetermined. From germline, CDR1 is DFQATT and CDR2 SNEGSKA (reference sequence). The CDR3 runs 13 residues. Trimming shortened V by 3 bases and J by 5 bases, and 13 bases separated the two germline ends. The CDR3 DNA reads TGCAGTGCTAGTGACGGGCCCGGGGAGACCCAGTACTTC. Encoded protein: CSASDGPGETQYF.

A remark on this clonotype: This may be a read error: a much more frequent sequence differs by one nucleotide. The V and J genes are TRBV7-2 and TRBJ2-4, with D unresolved. The V end lost 1 base, the J end lost 6 bases, and 4 bases lay between the germline ends. This CDR3 spans 12 amino acids. Germline CDR1 is SGHTA and CDR2 is FQGNSA. This CDR3 is CASSLVGNIQYF. The CDR3 DNA is TGTGCCAGCAGCTTAGTGGGAAACATTCAGTACTTC.

Many counts were recorded for this clonotype. This chain joins TRBV20-1 and TRBJ2-1; 8 nucleotides align to TRBD2. Germline values: CDR1 DFQATT, CDR2 SNEGSKA (reference sequence). J gave up 0 bases and V 4 bases, and 8 bases lay outside the gene matches. This CDR3 has 16 residues. CDR3 sequence: CSATPSGPSSYNEQFF. In DNA form, the CDR3 reads TGCAGTGCTACACCTAGCGGGCCGAGCTCCTACAATGAGCAGTTCTTC.

V gene TRBV19 combines with J gene TRBJ2-5; unclear D gene. The J call may be wrong; the DNA end is better matched by TRBJ2-1. The germline gives CDR1 LNHDA, CDR2 SQIVND (reference sequence). The CDR3 is 16 residues long. CDR3: CASSISNYDIQETQFF. The CDR3 DNA reads as TGTGCCAGTAGTATCTCAAACTACGACATACAAGAGACCCAGTTCTTC.

The V gene is TRBV24-1, the J gene TRBJ2-7; no definite D call. V was pared by 7 bases and J by 0 bases, with 9 bases between. Germline V lookup: CDR1 KGHDR, CDR2 SFDVKD. CDR3 length: 13 residues. The DNA of the CDR3 is TGTGCCACCAGCCCGTGGGACTCCTACGAGCAGTACTTC. It yields the protein CATSPWDSYEQYF.

The table lists this clonotype with many counts. One end of the junction varies from germline; a read error may be responsible. The chain is built from TRBV18 and TRBJ2-7; no clear D gene. Germline CDR1 and CDR2: KGHSH and LQKENI. This CDR3 is 13 amino acids long. This CDR3 is CASSPDGPSHLKF. DNA for the CDR3: TGTGCCAGCTCACCAGACGGACCGTCCCACTTAAAGTTC.

At least ten counts were recorded for this clonotype. The CDR3: CASSLPGTGGAYGYTF. The CDR3 bases are TGTGCCAGCAGCTTACCCGGGACAGGGGGCGCTTATGGCTACACCTTC. The chain employs TRBV7-9 and TRBJ1-2, with 12 bases matching TRBD1. CDR1 and CDR2 from the germline V gene are SEHNR and FQNEAQ (reference sequence). This CDR3 is built from 16 residues. V lost 2 bases to trimming and J lost 5 bases; unmatched junction nucleotides: 6. Looking up the rest from reference TRBV7-9 and TRBJ1-2 gives the full variable domain: DTGVSQNPRHKITKRGQNVTFRCDPISEHNRLYWYRQTLGQGPEFLTYFQNEAQLEKSRLLSDRFSAERPKGSFSTLEIQRTEQGDSAMYLCASSLPGTGGAYGYTFGSGTRLTVV.